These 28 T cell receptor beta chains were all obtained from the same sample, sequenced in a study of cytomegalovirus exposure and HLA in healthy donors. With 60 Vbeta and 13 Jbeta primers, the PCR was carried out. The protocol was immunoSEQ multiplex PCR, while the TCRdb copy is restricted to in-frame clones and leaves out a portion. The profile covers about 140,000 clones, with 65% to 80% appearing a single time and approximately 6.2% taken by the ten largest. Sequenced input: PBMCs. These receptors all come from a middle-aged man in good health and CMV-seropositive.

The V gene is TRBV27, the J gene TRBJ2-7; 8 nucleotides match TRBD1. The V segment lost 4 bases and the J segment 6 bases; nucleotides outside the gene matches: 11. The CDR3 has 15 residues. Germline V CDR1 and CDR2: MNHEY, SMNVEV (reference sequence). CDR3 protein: CASSYRQGRFSEQYF. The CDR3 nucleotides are TGTGCCAGCAGTTACCGACAGGGGCGTTTTTCCGAGCAGTACTTC.

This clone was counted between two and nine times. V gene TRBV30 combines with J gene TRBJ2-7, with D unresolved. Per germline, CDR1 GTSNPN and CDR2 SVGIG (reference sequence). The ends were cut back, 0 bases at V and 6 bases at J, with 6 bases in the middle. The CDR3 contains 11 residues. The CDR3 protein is CAWSVWSEQYF. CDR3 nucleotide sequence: TGTGCCTGGAGTGTATGGAGCGAGCAGTACTTC.

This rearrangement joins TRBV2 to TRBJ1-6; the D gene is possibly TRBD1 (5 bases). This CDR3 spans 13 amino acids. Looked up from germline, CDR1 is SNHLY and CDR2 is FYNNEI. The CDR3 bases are TGTGCTTACAGGTCCTCCTATAATTCACCCCTCCACTTT. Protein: CAYRSSYNSPLHF. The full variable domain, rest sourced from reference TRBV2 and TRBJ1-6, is EPEVTQTPSHQVTQMGQEVILRCVPISNHLYFYWYRQILGQKVEFLVSFYNNEISEKSEIFDDQFSVERPDGSNFTLKIRSTKLEDSAMYFCAYRSSYNSPLHFGNGTRLTVT.

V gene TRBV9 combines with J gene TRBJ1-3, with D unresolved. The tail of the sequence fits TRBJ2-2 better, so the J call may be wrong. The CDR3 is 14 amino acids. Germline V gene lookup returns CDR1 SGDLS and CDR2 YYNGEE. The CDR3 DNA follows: TGTGCCAGCAGCGTAGGGGTAAACACCGGGGAGCTGTTTTTT. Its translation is CASSVGVNTGELFF.

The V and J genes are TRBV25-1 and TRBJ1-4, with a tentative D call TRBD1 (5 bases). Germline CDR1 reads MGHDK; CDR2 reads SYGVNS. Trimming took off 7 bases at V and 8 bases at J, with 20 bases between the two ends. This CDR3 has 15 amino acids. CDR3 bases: TGTGCCAGCAACGATCCCCGGGGGGATCCGGAAAAACTGTTTTTT. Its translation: CASNDPRGDPEKLFF. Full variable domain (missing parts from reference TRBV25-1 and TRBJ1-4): EADIYQTPRYLVIGTGKKITLECSQTMGHDKMYWYQQDPGMELHLIHYSYGVNSTEKGDLSSESTVSRIRTEHFPLTLESARPSHTSQYLCASNDPRGDPEKLFFGSGTQLSVL.

The CDR3 loop is CASSTTTGNTGELFF. The CDR3 nucleotides read TGTGCCAGCAGCACCACTACAGGGAACACCGGGGAGCTGTTTTTT. J is TRBJ2-2 and V is TRBV11-2, with D possibly matching TRBD1 (5 bases). This CDR3 region has 15 residues. V was clipped by 5 bases and J by 1 base, with 11 bases between them. The germline CDR1 and CDR2 sequences are SGHAT and FQNNGV.

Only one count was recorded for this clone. Here the CDR3 DNA reads TGTGCCAGCAGTTACTCCTGGGGGGACACTGAAGCTTTCTTT. Protein: CASSYSWGDTEAFF. The rearrangement joins TRBV6-5 to TRBJ1-1; possible D gene TRBD1, 5 bases. V was pared by 0 bases and J by 3 bases, with 8 bases between. Germline loops: CDR1 MNHEY, CDR2 SVGAGI. The CDR3 contains 14 residues.

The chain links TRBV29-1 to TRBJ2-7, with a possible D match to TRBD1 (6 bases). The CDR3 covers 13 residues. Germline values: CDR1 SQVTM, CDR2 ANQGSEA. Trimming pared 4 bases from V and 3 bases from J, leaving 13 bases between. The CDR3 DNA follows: TGCAGCGTTGGGAGAAAAGGGGGCTACGAGCAGTACTTC. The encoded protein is CSVGRKGGYEQYF.

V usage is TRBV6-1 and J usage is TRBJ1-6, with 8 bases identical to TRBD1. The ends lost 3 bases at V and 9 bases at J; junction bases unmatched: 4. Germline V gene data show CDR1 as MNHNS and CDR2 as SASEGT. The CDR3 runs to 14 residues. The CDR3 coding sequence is TGTGCCAGCAGTGATGTAGGGACAGGTTCACCCCTCCACTTT. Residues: CASSDVGTGSPLHF.

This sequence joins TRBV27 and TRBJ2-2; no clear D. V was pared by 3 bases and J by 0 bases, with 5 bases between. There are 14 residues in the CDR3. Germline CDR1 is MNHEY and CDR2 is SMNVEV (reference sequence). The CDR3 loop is CASSFGPNTGELFF. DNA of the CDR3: TGTGCCAGCAGTTTTGGGCCGAACACCGGGGAGCTGTTTTTT.

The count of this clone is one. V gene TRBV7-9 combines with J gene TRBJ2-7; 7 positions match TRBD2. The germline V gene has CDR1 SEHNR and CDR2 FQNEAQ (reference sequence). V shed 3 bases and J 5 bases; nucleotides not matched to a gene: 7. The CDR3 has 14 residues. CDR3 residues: CASSFDRDYNEQYF. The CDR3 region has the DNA TGTGCCAGCAGCTTCGACCGGGACTACAACGAGCAGTACTTC.

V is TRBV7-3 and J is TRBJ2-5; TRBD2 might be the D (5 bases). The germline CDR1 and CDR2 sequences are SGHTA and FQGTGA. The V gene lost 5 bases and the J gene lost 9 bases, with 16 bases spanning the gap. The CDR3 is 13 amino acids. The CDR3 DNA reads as TGTGCCAGCAGCCCGCAAGCGACCGGGGCCCAGTACTTC. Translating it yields CASSPQATGAQYF.

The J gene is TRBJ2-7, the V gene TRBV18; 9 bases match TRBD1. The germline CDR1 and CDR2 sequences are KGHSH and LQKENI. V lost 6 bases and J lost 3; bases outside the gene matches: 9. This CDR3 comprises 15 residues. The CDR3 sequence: CASSARRDRVYEQYF. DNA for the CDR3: TGTGCCAGCTCGGCGAGGCGGGACAGGGTCTACGAGCAGTACTTC.

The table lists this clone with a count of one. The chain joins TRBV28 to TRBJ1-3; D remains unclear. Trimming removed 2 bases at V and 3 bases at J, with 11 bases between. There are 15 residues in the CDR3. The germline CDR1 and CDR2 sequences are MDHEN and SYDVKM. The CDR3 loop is CASSLLFANGNTIYF. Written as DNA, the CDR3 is TGTGCCAGCAGTTTACTTTTCGCGAATGGAAACACCATATATTTT.

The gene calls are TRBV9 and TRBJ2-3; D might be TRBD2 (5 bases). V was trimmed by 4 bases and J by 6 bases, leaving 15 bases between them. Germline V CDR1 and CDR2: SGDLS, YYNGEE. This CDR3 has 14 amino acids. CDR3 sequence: CASSLDLSVDTQYF. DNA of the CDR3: TGTGCCAGCAGCTTGGATCTTAGCGTCGATACGCAGTATTTT.

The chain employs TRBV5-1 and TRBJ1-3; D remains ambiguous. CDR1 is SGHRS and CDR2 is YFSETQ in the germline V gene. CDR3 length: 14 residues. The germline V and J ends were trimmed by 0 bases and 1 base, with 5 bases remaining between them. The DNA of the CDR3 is TGCGCCAGCAGCTTGGGCAGGTCTGGAAACACCATATATTTT. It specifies CASSLGRSGNTIYF.

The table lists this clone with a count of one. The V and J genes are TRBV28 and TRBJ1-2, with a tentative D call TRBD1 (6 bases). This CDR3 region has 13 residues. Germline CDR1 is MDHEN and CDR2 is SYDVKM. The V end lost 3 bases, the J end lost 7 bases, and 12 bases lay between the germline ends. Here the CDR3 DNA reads TGTGCCAGCAGTTTTCAACAGGGCCGTGGCTACACCTTC. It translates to CASSFQQGRGYTF.

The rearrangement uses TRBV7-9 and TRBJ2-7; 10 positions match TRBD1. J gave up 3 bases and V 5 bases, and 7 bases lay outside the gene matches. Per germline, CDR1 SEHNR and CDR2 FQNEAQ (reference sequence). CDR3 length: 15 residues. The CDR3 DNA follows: TGTGCCAGCAGCGGAATGACAGGGGGCTACTACGAGCAGTACTTC. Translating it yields CASSGMTGGYYEQYF.

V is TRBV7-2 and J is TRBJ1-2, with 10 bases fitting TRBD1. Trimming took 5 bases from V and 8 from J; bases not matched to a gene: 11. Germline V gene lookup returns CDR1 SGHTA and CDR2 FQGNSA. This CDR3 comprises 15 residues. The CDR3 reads CASSPGQGIFWGYTF. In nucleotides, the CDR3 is TGTGCCAGCAGCCCGGGACAGGGGATATTCTGGGGCTACACCTTC.

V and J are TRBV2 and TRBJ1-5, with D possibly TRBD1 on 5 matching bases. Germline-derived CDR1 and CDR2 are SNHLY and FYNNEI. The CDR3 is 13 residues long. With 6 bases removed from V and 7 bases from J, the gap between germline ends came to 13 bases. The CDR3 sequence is CASRLDSEQPQHF. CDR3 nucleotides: TGTGCCAGCAGACTCGACAGTGAACAGCCCCAGCATTTT.

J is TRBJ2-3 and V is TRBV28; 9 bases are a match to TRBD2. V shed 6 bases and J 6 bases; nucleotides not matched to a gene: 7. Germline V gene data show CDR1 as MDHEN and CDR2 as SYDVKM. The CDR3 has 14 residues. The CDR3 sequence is CASSFSGRADTQYF. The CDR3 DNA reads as TGTGCCAGCAGCTTTAGCGGGAGAGCGGATACGCAGTATTTT.

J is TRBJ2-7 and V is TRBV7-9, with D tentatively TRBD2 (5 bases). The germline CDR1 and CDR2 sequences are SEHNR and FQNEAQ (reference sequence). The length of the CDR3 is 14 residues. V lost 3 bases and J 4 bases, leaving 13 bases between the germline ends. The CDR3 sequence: CASSFRLTPYEQYF. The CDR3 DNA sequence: TGTGCCAGCAGCTTCAGACTAACCCCTTACGAGCAGTACTTC.

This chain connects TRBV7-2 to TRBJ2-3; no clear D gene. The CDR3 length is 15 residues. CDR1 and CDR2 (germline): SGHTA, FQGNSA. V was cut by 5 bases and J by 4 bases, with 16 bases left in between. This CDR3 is CASSPRLGGSDTQYF. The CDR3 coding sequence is TGTGCCAGCAGCCCAAGACTCGGCGGATCAGATACGCAGTATTTT.

This CDR3 reads CASSRPGLAATYEQYF. CDR3 bases: TGTGCCAGTAGTCGACCAGGACTAGCGGCAACCTACGAGCAGTACTTC. The chain links TRBV19 to TRBJ2-7; 10 nucleotides agree with TRBD2. CDR3 length equals 16 residues. Trimming cost V 5 bases and J 2 bases; bases outside gene matches: 9. CDR1 is LNHDA, CDR2 SQIVND, per germline (reference sequence).

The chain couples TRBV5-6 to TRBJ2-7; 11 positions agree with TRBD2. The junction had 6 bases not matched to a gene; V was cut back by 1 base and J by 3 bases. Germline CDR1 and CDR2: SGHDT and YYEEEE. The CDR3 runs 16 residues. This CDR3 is CASSLLDGTSGYEQYF. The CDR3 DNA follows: TGTGCCAGCAGCTTGTTGGATGGGACTAGCGGCTACGAGCAGTACTTC.

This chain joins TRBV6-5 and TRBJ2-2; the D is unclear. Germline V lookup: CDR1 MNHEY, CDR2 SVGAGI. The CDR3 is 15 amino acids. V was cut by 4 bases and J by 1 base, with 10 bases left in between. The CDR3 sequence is CASSLNGLNTGELFF. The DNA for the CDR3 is TGTGCCAGCAGTTTGAACGGGTTGAACACCGGGGAGCTGTTTTTT.

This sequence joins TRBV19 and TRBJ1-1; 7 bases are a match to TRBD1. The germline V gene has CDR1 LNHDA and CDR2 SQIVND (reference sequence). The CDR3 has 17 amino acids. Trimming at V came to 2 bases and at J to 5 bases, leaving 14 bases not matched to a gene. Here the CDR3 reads CASSIHGALQGKTEAFF. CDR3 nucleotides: TGTGCCAGTAGTATACACGGGGCCTTACAGGGGAAGACTGAAGCTTTCTTT.

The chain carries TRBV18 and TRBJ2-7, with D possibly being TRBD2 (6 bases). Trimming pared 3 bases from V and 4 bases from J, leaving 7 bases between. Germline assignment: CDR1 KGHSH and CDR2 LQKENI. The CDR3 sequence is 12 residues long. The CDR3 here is CASSPGLYEQYF. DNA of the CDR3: TGTGCCAGCTCACCCGGACTATACGAGCAGTACTTC. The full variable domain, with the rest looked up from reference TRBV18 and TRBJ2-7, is NAGVMQNPRHLVRRRGQEARLRCSPMKGHSHVYWYRQLPEEGLKFMVYLQKENIIDESGMPKERFSAEFPKEGPSILRIQQVVRGDSAAYFCASSPGLYEQYFGPGTRLTVT.